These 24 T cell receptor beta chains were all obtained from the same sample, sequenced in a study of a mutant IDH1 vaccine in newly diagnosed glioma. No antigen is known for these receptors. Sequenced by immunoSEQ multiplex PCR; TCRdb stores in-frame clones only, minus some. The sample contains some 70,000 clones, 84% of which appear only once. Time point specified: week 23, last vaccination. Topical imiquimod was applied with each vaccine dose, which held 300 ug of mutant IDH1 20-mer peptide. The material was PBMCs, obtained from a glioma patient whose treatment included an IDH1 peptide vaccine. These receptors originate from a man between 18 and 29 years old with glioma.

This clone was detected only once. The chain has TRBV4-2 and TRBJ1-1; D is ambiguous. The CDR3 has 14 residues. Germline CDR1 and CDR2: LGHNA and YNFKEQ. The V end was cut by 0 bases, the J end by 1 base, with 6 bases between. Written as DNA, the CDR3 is TGTGCCAGCAGCCAAGATTACCAGAACACTGAAGCTTTCTTT. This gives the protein CASSQDYQNTEAFF.

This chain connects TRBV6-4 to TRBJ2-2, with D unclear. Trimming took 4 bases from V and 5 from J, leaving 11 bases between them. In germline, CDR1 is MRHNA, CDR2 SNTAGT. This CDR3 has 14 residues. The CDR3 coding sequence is TGTGCCAGCAGTGCGACCCCTGGGACCGGGGAGCTGTTTTTT. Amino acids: CASSATPGTGELFF.

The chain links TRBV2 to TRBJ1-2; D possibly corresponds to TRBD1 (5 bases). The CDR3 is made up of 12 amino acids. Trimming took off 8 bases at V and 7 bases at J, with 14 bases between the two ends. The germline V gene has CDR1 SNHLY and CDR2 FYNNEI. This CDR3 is CASEGQGFGYTF. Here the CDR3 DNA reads TGTGCCAGCGAGGGCCAGGGATTTGGCTACACCTTC. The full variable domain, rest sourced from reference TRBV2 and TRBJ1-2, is EPEVTQTPSHQVTQMGQEVILRCVPISNHLYFYWYRQILGQKVEFLVSFYNNEISEKSEIFDDQFSVERPDGSNFTLKIRSTKLEDSAMYFCASEGQGFGYTFGSGTRLTVV.

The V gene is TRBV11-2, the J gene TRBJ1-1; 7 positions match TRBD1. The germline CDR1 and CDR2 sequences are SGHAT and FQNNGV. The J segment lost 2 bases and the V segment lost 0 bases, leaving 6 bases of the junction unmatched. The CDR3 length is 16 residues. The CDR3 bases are TGTGCCAGCAGCTTAGATCGGGACAGAGTTAACACTGAAGCTTTCTTT. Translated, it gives CASSLDRDRVNTEAFF.

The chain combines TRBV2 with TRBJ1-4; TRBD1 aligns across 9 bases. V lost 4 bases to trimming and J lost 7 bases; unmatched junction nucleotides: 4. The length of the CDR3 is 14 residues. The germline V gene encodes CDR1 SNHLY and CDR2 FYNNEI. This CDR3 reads CASSATGGGEKLFF. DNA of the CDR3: TGTGCCAGCAGTGCTACAGGGGGCGGTGAAAAACTGTTTTTT.

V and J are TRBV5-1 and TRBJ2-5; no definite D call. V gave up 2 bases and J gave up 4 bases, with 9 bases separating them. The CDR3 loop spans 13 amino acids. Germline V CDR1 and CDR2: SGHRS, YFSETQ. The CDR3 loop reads CASSLASPETQYF. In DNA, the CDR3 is TGCGCCAGCAGCTTAGCCTCCCCAGAGACCCAGTACTTC.

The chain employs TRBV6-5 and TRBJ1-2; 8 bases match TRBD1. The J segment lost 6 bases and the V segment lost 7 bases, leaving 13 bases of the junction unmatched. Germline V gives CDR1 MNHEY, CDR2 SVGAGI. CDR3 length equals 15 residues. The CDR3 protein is CASTHGGRGQHGYTF. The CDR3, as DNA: TGTGCCAGCACTCACGGGGGCAGGGGGCAACATGGCTACACCTTC.

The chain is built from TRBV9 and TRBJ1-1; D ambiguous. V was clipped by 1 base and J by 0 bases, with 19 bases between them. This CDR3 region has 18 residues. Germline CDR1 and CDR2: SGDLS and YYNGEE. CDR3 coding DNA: TGTGCCAGCAGCGTAAGTTGGGGAGGGAATAGGCTGAACACTGAAGCTTTCTTT. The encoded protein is CASSVSWGGNRLNTEAFF. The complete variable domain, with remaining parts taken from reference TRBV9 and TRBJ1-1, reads DSGVTQTPKHLITATGQRVTLRCSPRSGDLSVYWYQQSLDQGLQFLIQYYNGEERAKGNILERFSAQQFPDLHSELNLSSLELGDSALYFCASSVSWGGNRLNTEAFFGQGTRLTVV.

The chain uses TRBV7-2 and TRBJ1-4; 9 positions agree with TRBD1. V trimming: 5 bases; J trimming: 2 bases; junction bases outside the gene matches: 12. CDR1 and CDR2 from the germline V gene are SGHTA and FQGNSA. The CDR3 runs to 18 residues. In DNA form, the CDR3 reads TGTGCCAGCAGCCTGGCGGGACAGGGAGTAGGGACTAATGAAAAACTGTTTTTT. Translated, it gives CASSLAGQGVGTNEKLFF.

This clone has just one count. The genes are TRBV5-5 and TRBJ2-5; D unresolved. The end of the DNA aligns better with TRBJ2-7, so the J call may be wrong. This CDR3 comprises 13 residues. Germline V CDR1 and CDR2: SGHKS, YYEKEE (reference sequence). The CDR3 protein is CASSPYALYEQYF. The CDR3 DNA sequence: TGTGCCAGCAGCCCTTATGCCCTTTACGAGCAGTACTTC.

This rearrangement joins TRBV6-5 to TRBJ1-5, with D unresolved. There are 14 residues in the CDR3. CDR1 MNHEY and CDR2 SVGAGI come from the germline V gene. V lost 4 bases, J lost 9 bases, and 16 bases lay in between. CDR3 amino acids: CASSLGQGWWPQHF. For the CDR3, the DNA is TGTGCCAGCAGTTTGGGTCAAGGATGGTGGCCCCAGCATTTT.

CDR3 nucleotides: TGTGCCAGCAGCCCTCGGACAATTCGGTCGCCTGGAGTGGGAGAAAAACTGTTTTTT. Its translation: CASSPRTIRSPGVGEKLFF. The V call is TRBV5-6, the J call TRBJ1-4; D possibly corresponds to TRBD1 (5 bases). CDR3 length: 19 amino acids. Germline CDR1 is SGHDT and CDR2 is YYEEEE. Trimming stripped 4 bases from V and 8 bases from J, with 30 bases between.

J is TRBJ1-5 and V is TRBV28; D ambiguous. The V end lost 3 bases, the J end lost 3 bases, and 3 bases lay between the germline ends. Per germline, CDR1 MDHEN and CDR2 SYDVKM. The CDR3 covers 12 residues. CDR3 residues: CASSFSNQPQHF. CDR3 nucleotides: TGTGCCAGCAGTTTTTCCAATCAGCCCCAGCATTTT.

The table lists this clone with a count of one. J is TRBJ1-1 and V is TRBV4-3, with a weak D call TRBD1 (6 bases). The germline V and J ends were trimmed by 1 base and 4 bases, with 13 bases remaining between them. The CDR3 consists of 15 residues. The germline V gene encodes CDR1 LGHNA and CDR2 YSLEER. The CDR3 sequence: CASSQVGAGATEAFF. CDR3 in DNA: TGCGCCAGCAGCCAAGTAGGGGCGGGGGCCACTGAAGCTTTCTTT.

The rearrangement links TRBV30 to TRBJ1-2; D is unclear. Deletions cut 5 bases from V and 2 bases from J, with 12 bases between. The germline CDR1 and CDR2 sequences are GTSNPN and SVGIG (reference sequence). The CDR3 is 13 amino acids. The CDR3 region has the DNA TGTGCCTGGTCTCGCGGAATGAACTATGGCTACACCTTC. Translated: CAWSRGMNYGYTF.

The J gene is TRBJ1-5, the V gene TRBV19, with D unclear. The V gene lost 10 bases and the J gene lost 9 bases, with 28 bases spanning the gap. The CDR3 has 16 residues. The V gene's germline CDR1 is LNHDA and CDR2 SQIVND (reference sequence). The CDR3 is CATSAGSAIKIWPQHF. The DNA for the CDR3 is TGTGCCACCTCCGCGGGGTCAGCGATAAAAATCTGGCCCCAGCATTTT.

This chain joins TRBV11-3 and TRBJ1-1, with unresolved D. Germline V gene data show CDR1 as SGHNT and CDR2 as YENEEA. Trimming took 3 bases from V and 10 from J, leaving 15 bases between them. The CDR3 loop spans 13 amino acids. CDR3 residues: CASSFGSLGLAFF. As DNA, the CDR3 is TGTGCCAGCAGCTTTGGCAGTCTGGGTTTAGCTTTCTTT.

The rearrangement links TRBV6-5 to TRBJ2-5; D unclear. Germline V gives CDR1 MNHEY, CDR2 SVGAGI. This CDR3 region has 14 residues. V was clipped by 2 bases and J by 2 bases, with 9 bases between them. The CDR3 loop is CASSYGTEQETQYF. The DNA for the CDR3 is TGTGCCAGCAGTTACGGCACAGAACAAGAGACCCAGTACTTC.

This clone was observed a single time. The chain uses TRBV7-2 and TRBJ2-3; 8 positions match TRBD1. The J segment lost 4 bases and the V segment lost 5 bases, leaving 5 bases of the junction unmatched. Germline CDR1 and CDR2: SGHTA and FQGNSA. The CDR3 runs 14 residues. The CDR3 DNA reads TGTGCCAGCAGCCCAGACAGGGGTGCAGATACGCAGTATTTT. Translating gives CASSPDRGADTQYF.

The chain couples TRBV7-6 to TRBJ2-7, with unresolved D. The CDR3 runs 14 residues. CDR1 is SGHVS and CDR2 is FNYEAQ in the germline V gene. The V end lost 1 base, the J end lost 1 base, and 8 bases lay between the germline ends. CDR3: CASSLVGRSYEQYF. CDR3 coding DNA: TGTGCCAGCAGCTTAGTTGGCAGATCCTACGAGCAGTACTTC.

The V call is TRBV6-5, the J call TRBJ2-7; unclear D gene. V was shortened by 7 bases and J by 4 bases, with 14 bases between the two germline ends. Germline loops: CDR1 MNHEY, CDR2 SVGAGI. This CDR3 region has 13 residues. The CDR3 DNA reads TGTGCCAGCACCTCGGGCAGAGGATACGAGCAGTACTTC. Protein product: CASTSGRGYEQYF.

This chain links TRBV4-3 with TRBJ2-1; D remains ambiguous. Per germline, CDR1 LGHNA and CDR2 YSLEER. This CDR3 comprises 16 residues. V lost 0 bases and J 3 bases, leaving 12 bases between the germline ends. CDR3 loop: CASSQERAKLYNEQFF. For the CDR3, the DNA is TGCGCCAGCAGCCAAGAAAGGGCCAAGCTCTACAATGAGCAGTTCTTC.

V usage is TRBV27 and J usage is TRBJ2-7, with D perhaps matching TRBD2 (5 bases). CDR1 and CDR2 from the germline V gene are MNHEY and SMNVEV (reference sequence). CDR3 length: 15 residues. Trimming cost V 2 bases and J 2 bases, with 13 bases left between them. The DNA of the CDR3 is TGTGCCAGCAGTTTAGATTCTAGCCTTGCCTACGAGCAGTACTTC. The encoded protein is CASSLDSSLAYEQYF.

The CDR3 region has the DNA TGTGCCAGCAGTGACCCCGGAGCCCAAGAGACCCAGTACTTC. Its protein is CASSDPGAQETQYF. V is TRBV2 and J is TRBJ2-5; no clear D gene. Germline-derived CDR1 and CDR2 are SNHLY and FYNNEI. The CDR3 is 14 amino acids. V was shortened by 3 bases and J by 1 base, with 9 bases between the two germline ends.